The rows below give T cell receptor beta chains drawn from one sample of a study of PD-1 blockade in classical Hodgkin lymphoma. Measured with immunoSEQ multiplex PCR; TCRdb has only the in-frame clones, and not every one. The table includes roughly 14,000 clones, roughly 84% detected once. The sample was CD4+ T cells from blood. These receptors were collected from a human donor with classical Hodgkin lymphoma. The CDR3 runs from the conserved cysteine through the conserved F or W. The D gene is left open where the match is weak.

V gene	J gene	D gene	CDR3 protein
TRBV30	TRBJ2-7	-	CAWREPHRVSSYEQYF
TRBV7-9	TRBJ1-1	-	CASSDGRSLNTEAFF
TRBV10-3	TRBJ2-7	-	CAISGDLLRQYF
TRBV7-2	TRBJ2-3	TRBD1	CASSLGIGGSTDTQYF
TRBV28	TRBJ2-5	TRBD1	CASSLNTGGGETQYF
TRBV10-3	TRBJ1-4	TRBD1	CAIRDRANEKLFF
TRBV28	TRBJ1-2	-	CASSWGIQQNGYTF
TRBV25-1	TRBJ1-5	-	CASSKTGRGQPQHF
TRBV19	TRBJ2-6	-	CASSISSGANVLTF
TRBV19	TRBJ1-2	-	CASTPGPLNYGYTF
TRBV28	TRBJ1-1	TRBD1	CASRTGGSTEAFF
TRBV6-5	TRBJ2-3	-	CASSYEKGRGTDTQYF
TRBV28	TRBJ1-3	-	CASSSGQGNTIYF
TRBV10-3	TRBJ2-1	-	CAIGGEEVRRKQFF
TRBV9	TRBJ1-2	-	CASSQLPGEPGYGYTF
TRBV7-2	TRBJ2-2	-	CASSLEGVGTGELFF
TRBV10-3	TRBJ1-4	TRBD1	CAISGTGDEKLFF
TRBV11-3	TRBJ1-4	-	CAVRLVMATTNEKLFF
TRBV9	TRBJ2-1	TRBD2	CASSPSLLVAGLQFF
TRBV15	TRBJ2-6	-	CATSSVQGEPLSGANVLTF
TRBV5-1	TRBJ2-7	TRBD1	CASSLGAGTGGVEQYF
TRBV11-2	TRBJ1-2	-	CASSLDGAGVSCTF
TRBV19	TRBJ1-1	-	CASSIAGSRAFF
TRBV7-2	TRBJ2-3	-	CASPGQYF
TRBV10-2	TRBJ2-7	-	CASRGGDSRPKEEQYF
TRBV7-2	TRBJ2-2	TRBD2	CASSLKSGRGTGELFF
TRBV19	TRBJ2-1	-	CASSISGGAYNEQFF
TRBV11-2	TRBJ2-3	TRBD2	CASSLGGVWTSEGNF
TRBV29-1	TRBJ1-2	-	CSVLTGAGGYTF
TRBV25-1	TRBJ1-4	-	CASSERLPGHFGEKLFF
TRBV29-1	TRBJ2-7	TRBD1	CSVAAGQGISYEQYF
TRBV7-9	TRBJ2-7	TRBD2	CASSSDRRGDEQYF
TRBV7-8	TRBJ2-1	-	CASSLRAVYPYNEQFF
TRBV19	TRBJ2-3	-	CASSTRDGGTDTQYF
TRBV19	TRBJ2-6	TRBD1	CASSIGTGSFSGANVLTF
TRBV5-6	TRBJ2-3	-	CASSLWRLGTDTQYF
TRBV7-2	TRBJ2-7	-	CASAKTPGYEQYF
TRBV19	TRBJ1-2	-	CASSPGQYGYTF
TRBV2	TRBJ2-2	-	CASKARWGISGELFF
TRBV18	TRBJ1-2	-	CASSPLALGADYGYTF
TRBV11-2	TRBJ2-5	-	CASSFYGETQYF
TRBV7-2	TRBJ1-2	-	CASSLTPTNYGYTF
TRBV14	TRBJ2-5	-	CASSQDGGETQYF
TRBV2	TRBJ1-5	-	CASSLQGSGGTRNQPQHF
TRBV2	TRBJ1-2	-	CASGPGNYGYTF
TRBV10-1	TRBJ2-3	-	CASSPNTDTQYF
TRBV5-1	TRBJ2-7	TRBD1	CASSLGGQVHYEQYF
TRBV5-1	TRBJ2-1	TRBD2	CASSLGGGRSNEQFF
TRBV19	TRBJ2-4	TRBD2	CASSLTGTTLAKNIQYF
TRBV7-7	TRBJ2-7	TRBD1	CASSRGQGYEQYF
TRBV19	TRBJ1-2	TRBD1	CASSPGTGGQGGYTF
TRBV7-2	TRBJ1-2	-	CASSTTPNYGYTF
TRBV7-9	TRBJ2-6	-	CASSPHSSGANVLTF
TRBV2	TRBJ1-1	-	CASSEAEIGGTEAFF
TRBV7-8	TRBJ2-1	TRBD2	CASSPSGASYNEQFF
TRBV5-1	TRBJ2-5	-	CASSSGGRSGETQYF
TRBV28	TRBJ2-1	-	CAAWTLYNEQFF
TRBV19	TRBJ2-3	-	CASILNADTQYF
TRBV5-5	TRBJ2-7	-	CASSFGAVYEQYF